This T cell receptor beta chain was identified in a study of pediatric ulcerative colitis. On this clone itself: Its antigen remains unknown.

General study results and limits: Rectal repertoires separated controls, mild-moderate and acute severe colitis. Ulcerative colitis patients shared more blood-rectal clones than controls.

Sequenced by immunoSEQ multiplex PCR; TCRdb stores in-frame clones only, minus some. The data show around 40,000 clones, about 75% seen once. The V and J ends lost 4 bases and 6 bases respectively, with 8 bases between them. CDR1 and CDR2 from the germline V gene are MNHNY and SVGAGI (reference sequence). The CDR3 is made up of 12 amino acids. The rectum was sampled with one to two pinch biopsies at colonoscopy. Sequenced material: gut tissue. This clonotype was obtained from a boy younger than 18 with severe ulcerative colitis. The rearrangement links TRBV6-6 to TRBJ2-3, with D perhaps matching TRBD2 (5 bases). As DNA, the CDR3 is TGTGCCAGCAGTTCCTCGGGGGATACGCAGTATTTT. This encodes CASSSSGDTQYF.